Given below is one T cell receptor (beta chain) in context. Its antigen is currently unknown. This record comes from a study of T cell responses to AZD1222 COVID-19 vaccine. Study outcomes and limitations: Mapped onto spike, vaccine-associated CD4 TCRs spanned it and were dominant at 160-218 and 743-854.

Produced via immunoSEQ multiplex PCR; TCRdb's table is partial and in-frame only. Of 150,000 to 200,000 clones listed, roughly 85% are singletons. The CDR3 sequence is 12 residues long. The ends were cut back, 6 bases at V and 1 base at J, with 4 bases in the middle. Second-dose intervals of approximately 4 or approximately 12 weeks were pooled. This TCR was sampled from an adult who received the AZD1222 COVID-19 vaccine. The V and J genes are TRBV12-3 or TRBV12-4 and TRBJ1-5; D is ambiguous. Source: peripheral blood, taken 28 days after the second AZD1222 dose. The CDR3 nucleotides are TGTGCCAGCAGGGAGAGCAATCAGCCCCAGCATTTT. Protein: CASRESNQPQHF.